This TCR beta chain was retrieved from a study of T-cell reconstitution after alpha-beta-depleted transplantation in children. Study results and limitations: Reported findings indicate that, about two months after transplant, alpha-beta T cells came from several hundred expanded clones, which were derived from non-depleted graft cells. A year had passed since transplant, and T-cell counts and diversity by then came mostly from newly produced T cells.

This clonotype came up a few times. Its antigen is still unknown. Unique molecular identifiers tagged the TCRbeta library. TCRdb reprocessed the PCR reads with MiXCR, giving one entry per CDR3 protein. Of about 900,000 distinct CDR3 sequences in the sample, 25% to 30% are singletons; the top ten hold about 28%. Trimming stripped 4 bases from V and 2 bases from J, with 9 bases between. CDR3 size: 13 residues. Germline loops: CDR1 MDHEN, CDR2 SYDVKM. This TCR derives from a boy younger than two who had a stem cell transplant for SCID, so the T cells may come from the graft donor. This chain links TRBV28 with TRBJ2-7; D gene ambiguous. The source material was PBMCs, mostly from graft donor cells, sampled 360 days after TCRalphabeta/CD19-depleted stem cell transplant. CDR3 protein: CASSWTATYEQYF. CDR3 nucleotide sequence: TGTGCCAGCAGTTGGACGGCTACCTACGAGCAGTACTTC.